This TCR beta chain was sequenced in a study of cytomegalovirus exposure and HLA in healthy donors. A remark on this clone: Its antigen is still unknown.

Between the trimmed V and J ends, which lost 2 bases and 7 bases, there was a span of 15 bases. CDR3 length equals 13 residues. The germline V gene has CDR1 GTSNPN and CDR2 SVGIG (reference sequence). PCR involved 60 Vbeta and 13 Jbeta primers. Repertoires were generated with immunoSEQ multiplex PCR, while TCRdb's copy carries only in-frame clones and drops some. In the table there are about 97,000 clones, 73% of which are singletons. All donors participated as healthy donors of bone marrow. Study conclusions and caveats: Evidence from a later analysis indicated that most CMV-associated TCR beta chains looked HLA-restricted. The Asian-associated ancestry cluster reportedly had fewer N-insertions than the approximately 670-donor mean in a later analysis. Being indistinguishable, some V segments were excluded, TRBV6-2 and TRBV6-3 among them.

The sample consisted of PBMCs. The chain combines TRBV30 with TRBJ2-7, with D tentatively TRBD2 (6 bases). The sequence derives from a man between 40 and 49 years old in good health and CMV-seronegative. This CDR3 reads CAWSQGLSGEQYF. DNA of the CDR3: TGTGCCTGGAGTCAGGGACTGTCAGGGGAGCAGTACTTC.